These 29 T cell receptor beta chains originate from one sample sequenced in a study of blood T cell repertoires in COVID-19. Libraries were prepared by immunoSEQ multiplex PCR; TCRdb keeps only in-frame clonotypes and omits some of them. This sample has about 220,000 clones; 82% occur once, and the top ten carry approximately 3.1%. Sequenced: PBMCs or T cells enriched from blood (not recorded which). Receptors were obtained from an older woman who had recovered from COVID-19.

The chain uses TRBV7-8 and TRBJ1-2; TRBD1 might be the D (5 bases). The CDR3 consists of 18 residues. Per germline, CDR1 SGHVS and CDR2 FQNEAQ. With 1 base removed from V and 5 bases from J, the gap between germline ends came to 23 bases. As DNA, the CDR3 is TGTGCCAGCAGCTTAGTAGTGACCGCGTGGGGAGGGGAGTATGGCTACACCTTC. Encoded protein: CASSLVVTAWGGEYGYTF. Full variable domain (missing parts from reference TRBV7-8 and TRBJ1-2): GAGVSQSPRYKVAKRGQDVALRCDPISGHVSLFWYQQALGQGPEFLTYFQNEAQLDKSGLPSDRFFAERPEGSVSTLKIQRTQQEDSAVYLCASSLVVTAWGGEYGYTFGSGTRLTVV.

The chain joins TRBV18 to TRBJ2-7; tentatively, D is TRBD2 (5 bases). The CDR3 sequence is 13 residues long. Germline CDR1 and CDR2: KGHSH and LQKENI. V lost 3 bases and J 5 bases, leaving 11 bases between the germline ends. The DNA for the CDR3 is TGTGCCAGCTCACCCGCGGGTAGTAACGAGCAGTACTTC. Its translation is CASSPAGSNEQYF.

The chain recombines TRBV29-1 with TRBJ2-7; 7 nucleotides line up with TRBD2. Germline V gene sequence: CDR1 SQVTM, CDR2 ANQGSEA. The J segment lost 5 bases and the V segment lost 1 base, leaving 14 bases of the junction unmatched. The CDR3 is made up of 16 amino acids. CDR3 sequence reads: CSVEVLGGGSGNEQYF. CDR3 coding DNA: TGCAGCGTTGAAGTGCTTGGCGGCGGGAGCGGTAACGAGCAGTACTTC.

The chain is built from TRBV5-4 and TRBJ1-1; 7 bases align to TRBD1. Unmatched junction bases numbered 2, after V lost 2 bases and J lost 7 bases. Germline V gives CDR1 SGHNT, CDR2 YYREEE (reference sequence). The CDR3 consists of 12 residues. The CDR3 sequence is CASSFRDSEAFF. The CDR3 region has the DNA TGTGCCAGCAGCTTCCGGGACAGTGAAGCTTTCTTT.

This clone came up a few times. The J gene is TRBJ2-2, the V gene TRBV6-5; no firm D call. CDR3 length: 14 amino acids. Per the germline V gene, CDR1 is MNHEY and CDR2 is SVGAGI. V shed 5 bases and J shed 6 bases, with 13 bases lying between them. The CDR3 DNA reads as TGTGCCAGCAGTCCCACTTCTTTCGCCGGGGAGCTGTTTTTT. It specifies CASSPTSFAGELFF.

The chain uses TRBV7-3 and TRBJ2-3, with a possible D match to TRBD2 (6 bases). CDR1 is SGHTA and CDR2 is FQGTGA in the germline V gene. The CDR3 totals 16 residues. Trimming took off 2 bases at V and 3 bases at J, with 15 bases between the two ends. The DNA for the CDR3 is TGTGCCAGCAGCTTAGGGCATGGTGCGGGGACAGATACGCAGTATTTT. Protein product: CASSLGHGAGTDTQYF.

This chain uses TRBV5-4 with TRBJ2-3; D unresolved. The CDR3 is 16 residues long. Trimming cost V 0 bases and J 1 base, with 12 bases left between them. Germline V gives CDR1 SGHNT, CDR2 YYREEE (reference sequence). CDR3 in DNA: TGTGCCAGCAGCTTGGTCTCGGGTTCTCGCACAGATACGCAGTATTTT. It yields the protein CASSLVSGSRTDTQYF.

V usage is TRBV19 and J usage is TRBJ2-7; D might be TRBD1 (6 bases). CDR3 length equals 15 residues. Germline loops: CDR1 LNHDA, CDR2 SQIVND (reference sequence). V gave up 3 bases and J gave up 6 bases, with 18 bases separating them. The CDR3 is CASSIGAGVSAEQYF. CDR3 nucleotides: TGTGCCAGTAGTATTGGGGCAGGGGTTTCCGCCGAGCAGTACTTC.

This rearrangement joins TRBV27 to TRBJ1-1, with TRBD1 matching 7 bases. Per germline, CDR1 MNHEY and CDR2 SMNVEV (reference sequence). The CDR3 has 14 residues. V lost 11 bases and J lost 1; bases outside the gene matches: 10. CDR3 DNA sequence: TGTGCCCTTAAAGCCACAGGGGAGAACACTGAAGCTTTCTTT. As protein: CALKATGENTEAFF.

The gene calls are TRBV5-5 and TRBJ2-1; TRBD2 aligns across 10 bases. Germline values: CDR1 SGHKS, CDR2 YYEKEE (reference sequence). This CDR3 contains 17 residues. V was clipped by 2 bases and J by 2 bases; unmatched bases: 7. The DNA for the CDR3 is TGTGCCAGCAGCTTCAGCCTAGCGGGGGTTACCTACAATGAGCAGTTCTTC. Translated: CASSFSLAGVTYNEQFF.

The rearrangement joins TRBV25-1 to TRBJ1-1; D gene uncertain. Germline loops: CDR1 MGHDK, CDR2 SYGVNS. The CDR3 sequence is 13 residues long. V gave up 2 bases and J gave up 6 bases, with 10 bases separating them. DNA of the CDR3: TGTGCCAGCAGTGAACCGGGGATCGCTGAAGCTTTCTTT. It yields the protein CASSEPGIAEAFF.

The chain recombines TRBV7-3 with TRBJ1-1; D ambiguous. Looked up from germline, CDR1 is SGHTA and CDR2 is FQGTGA. V gave up 4 bases and J gave up 2 bases, with 8 bases separating them. CDR3 size: 13 residues. CDR3 nucleotides: TGTGCCAGCAGCTCCTCAGTCAACACTGAAGCTTTCTTT. Translated, it gives CASSSSVNTEAFF.

This clone was observed a few times. The chain is built from TRBV13 and TRBJ2-7; D is unclear. From germline, CDR1 is PRHDT and CDR2 FYEKMQ (reference sequence). Trimming took 5 bases from V and 6 from J, leaving 14 bases between them. The CDR3 totals 13 residues. CDR3 sequence: CASSPTRISEQYF. The CDR3 DNA is TGTGCCAGCAGCCCGACACGAATATCCGAGCAGTACTTC.

V usage is TRBV7-8 and J usage is TRBJ2-7; TRBD2 agrees at 7 bases. V gave up 5 bases and J gave up 1 base; unmatched junction bases: 17. Per the germline V gene, CDR1 is SGHVS and CDR2 is FQNEAQ. The CDR3 length is 18 residues. The CDR3 DNA reads as TGTGCCAGCAGCCCCCAATCCGGGGGGTCCAGCCAGTCCTACGAGCAGTACTTC. The encoded protein is CASSPQSGGSSQSYEQYF.

The chain links TRBV2 to TRBJ1-1; D remains ambiguous. The V end lost 7 bases, the J end lost 2 bases, and 8 bases lay between the germline ends. This CDR3 has 12 residues. Per the germline V gene, CDR1 is SNHLY and CDR2 is FYNNEI. This CDR3 is CASNLPNTEAFF. Here the CDR3 DNA reads TGTGCCAGCAACTTGCCTAACACTGAAGCTTTCTTT.

The chain employs TRBV18 and TRBJ1-1; TRBD1 is a possible D gene (5 bases). CDR1 is KGHSH and CDR2 is LQKENI in the germline V gene. Trimming left V 1 base short and J 4 bases short, with 16 bases between. The CDR3 totals 16 residues. The CDR3 here is CASSPRRPGDATEAFF. The CDR3 DNA follows: TGTGCCAGCTCACCACGAAGGCCGGGGGATGCCACTGAAGCTTTCTTT.

The CDR3 region has the DNA TGTGCCAGCAGCGGTGACAGGGGAAGTGGTGGCTACACCTTC. It translates to CASSGDRGSGGYTF. This chain connects TRBV7-2 to TRBJ1-2, with 8 bases matching TRBD1. With V trimmed by 5 bases and J by 7 bases, 9 bases remained unmatched. The CDR3 extends over 14 amino acids. The V gene's germline CDR1 is SGHTA and CDR2 FQGNSA.

This clone was seen a single time. This chain links TRBV4-1 with TRBJ1-2; D unclear. The CDR3 consists of 17 residues. Germline CDR1 reads MGHRA; CDR2 reads YSYEKL. Trimming pared 0 bases from V and 5 bases from J, leaving 19 bases between. CDR3 nucleotides: TGCGCCAGCAGCCAAGAGGCCCACGGAGTTTCTGGTTATGGCTACACCTTC. Translated: CASSQEAHGVSGYGYTF.

V gene TRBV6-1 combines with J gene TRBJ2-2; D remains ambiguous. This CDR3 has 17 residues. V was cut by 0 bases and J by 0 bases, with 11 bases left in between. CDR1 is MNHNS and CDR2 is SASEGT in the germline V gene. The CDR3 DNA reads as TGTGCCAGCAGTGAAGCGCTAGACCCCGCGAACACCGGGGAGCTGTTTTTT. This sequence encodes CASSEALDPANTGELFF.

J is TRBJ2-5 and V is TRBV5-4; perhaps TRBD1 as D (6 bases). Germline V CDR1 and CDR2: SGHNT, YYREEE (reference sequence). CDR3 length: 14 amino acids. V lost 0 bases and J lost 5, with 11 bases in between. CDR3 protein: CASSLGDRRETQYF. In DNA, the CDR3 is TGTGCCAGCAGCTTGGGAGACAGGAGGGAGACCCAGTACTTC.

This clone has only one observation. The J gene is TRBJ1-4, the V gene TRBV6-5, with 7 bases aligning to TRBD1. Trimming took 6 bases from V and 3 from J; bases not matched to a gene: 7. This CDR3 comprises 15 residues. Germline CDR1 MNHEY, CDR2 SVGAGI. CDR3 DNA sequence: TGTGCCAGCAGCTCAGGGGGGTCCGCTAATGAAAAACTGTTTTTT. It is translated as CASSSGGSANEKLFF.

The chain employs TRBV7-9 and TRBJ2-2; the match to TRBD2 covers 8 bases. The V segment lost 1 base and the J segment 6 bases; nucleotides outside the gene matches: 7. There are 16 residues in the CDR3. Germline values: CDR1 SEHNR, CDR2 FQNEAQ (reference sequence). The CDR3 nucleotides read TGTGCCAGCAGCTTAGTTCCCACTAGCGGAGCCGGGGAGCTGTTTTTT. It codes for CASSLVPTSGAGELFF.

This clone occurred a few times. The V gene is TRBV6-5, the J gene TRBJ1-5; D gene uncertain. The CDR3 consists of 13 residues. The V end was cut by 7 bases, the J end by 2 bases, with 9 bases between. Germline CDR1 is MNHEY and CDR2 is SVGAGI. The CDR3 loop reads CASKRTGNQPQHF. The CDR3 DNA sequence: TGTGCCAGCAAGAGAACCGGCAATCAGCCCCAGCATTTT.

V and J are TRBV19 and TRBJ2-4; a possible D gene is TRBD2 (6 bases). Deletions cut 6 bases from V and 0 bases from J, with 18 bases between. The CDR3 consists of 17 residues. CDR1 and CDR2 (germline): LNHDA, SQIVND (reference sequence). For the CDR3, the DNA is TGTGCCAGTAGAAAATCCGGGACTGCCCTAGCCAAAAACATTCAGTACTTC. This translates into CASRKSGTALAKNIQYF.

The rearrangement joins TRBV5-4 to TRBJ1-2, with 7 bases fitting TRBD1. With 4 bases clipped from V and 5 bases from J, the junction kept 20 bases outside the gene matches. This CDR3 is 18 amino acids long. Per the germline V gene, CDR1 is SGHNT and CDR2 is YYREEE (reference sequence). This CDR3 reads CASSIFTNRGRGRYGYTF. The CDR3 region has the DNA TGTGCCAGCAGCATCTTTACCAACAGGGGAAGGGGCCGATATGGCTACACCTTC.

J is TRBJ1-1 and V is TRBV3-1 (or the pseudogene TRBV3-2); TRBD1 might be the D (5 bases). The CDR3 is made up of 14 amino acids. Trimming took off 1 base at V and 1 base at J, with 7 bases between the two ends. Germline V gene sequence: CDR1 LGHDT, CDR2 YNNKEL (reference sequence). In nucleotides, the CDR3 is TGTGCCAGCAGCCAAGGACAGAAGAACACTGAAGCTTTCTTT. This encodes CASSQGQKNTEAFF.

This CDR3 is CASSLDGRGEGYTF. In DNA, the CDR3 is TGCGCCAGCAGCTTGGACGGCAGGGGAGAGGGCTACACCTTC. The V gene is TRBV5-1, the J gene TRBJ1-2; D might be TRBD1 (6 bases). This CDR3 is built from 14 residues. Trimming stripped 0 bases from V and 8 bases from J, with 14 bases between. Germline CDR1 and CDR2: SGHRS and YFSETQ.

This chain links TRBV18 with TRBJ1-2, with 8 bases identical to TRBD1. Germline CDR1 and CDR2: KGHSH and LQKENI. The CDR3 covers 16 residues. With 3 bases clipped from V and 1 base from J, the junction kept 7 bases outside the gene matches. The CDR3 DNA follows: TGTGCCAGCTCACCGACCACGGGACAGGATAACTATGGCTACACCTTC. This translates into CASSPTTGQDNYGYTF. Filled out from reference TRBV18 and TRBJ1-2, the complete variable domain reads NAGVMQNPRHLVRRRGQEARLRCSPMKGHSHVYWYRQLPEEGLKFMVYLQKENIIDESGMPKERFSAEFPKEGPSILRIQQVVRGDSAAYFCASSPTTGQDNYGYTFGSGTRLTVV.

The chain recombines TRBV4-3 with TRBJ2-1; 9 bases agree with TRBD2. The CDR3 consists of 19 residues. Germline values: CDR1 LGHNA, CDR2 YSLEER. J was trimmed by 4 bases and V by 2 bases; bases with no gene match: 15. This chain's CDR3 is CASSQFSSGGLNGYNEQFF. Here the CDR3 DNA reads TGCGCCAGCAGCCAATTCTCCAGCGGGGGGCTAAATGGGTACAATGAGCAGTTCTTC.